The 26 T cell receptor beta chains below were found in one sample sequenced in a study of beta chain features in type 1 diabetes. General observations from the study: Within each of all four CD4+ subsets, Type 1 diabetes patients had TCRB CDR3s that were moderately but significantly shorter.

Expressed TCRB transcripts were sequenced, since all the RNA that had been isolated was reverse transcribed. The protocol was immunoSEQ multiplex PCR, while the TCRdb copy is restricted to in-frame clones and leaves out a portion. The sample lists hundreds of thousands of clones, over 12% occurring once. No cognate antigen is known for these TCRs. Sequenced sample: naive CD4+ T cells from blood. The receptors shown here come from a man aged 18 to 29 with type 1 diabetes.

Many counts were recorded for this clone. This rearrangement joins TRBV10-3 to TRBJ2-5; D is possibly TRBD1 (8 bases). The CDR3 extends over 12 amino acids. The V gene lost 8 bases and the J gene lost 5 bases, with 12 bases spanning the gap. Germline CDR1 and CDR2: ENHRY and SYGVKD. This chain's CDR3 is CAIGQGGETQYF. CDR3 in DNA: TGTGCCATCGGACAGGGAGGGGAGACCCAGTACTTC.

This clone was detected a few times. The chain carries TRBV30 and TRBJ2-4; D possibly corresponds to TRBD2 (5 bases). This CDR3 has 13 amino acids. The germline V gene encodes CDR1 GTSNPN and CDR2 SVGIG (reference sequence). V was cut by 1 base and J by 8 bases, with 12 bases left in between. The CDR3 here is CAWSERGAHIQYF. CDR3 coding DNA: TGTGCCTGGAGTGAACGGGGAGCCCACATTCAGTACTTC.

This clone was recorded a few times. The chain combines TRBV4-3 with TRBJ1-2; the match to TRBD1 covers 9 bases. Germline CDR1 reads LGHNA; CDR2 reads YSLEER. The CDR3 sequence is 14 residues long. J was trimmed by 8 bases and V by 3 bases; bases with no gene match: 7. CDR3 coding DNA: TGCGCCAGCAGCCATACAGGGGGCTCGAGGGGCTACACCTTC. This sequence encodes CASSHTGGSRGYTF.

The genes are TRBV28 and TRBJ2-2; no clear D gene. With 6 bases removed from V and 7 bases from J, the gap between germline ends came to 9 bases. The CDR3 is made up of 12 amino acids. Germline V lookup: CDR1 MDHEN, CDR2 SYDVKM. Here the CDR3 DNA reads TGTGCCAGCAGCCTGGCCAGCGGGGAGCTGTTTTTT. The encoded protein is CASSLASGELFF.

In its sample, this clone was seen a few times. V usage is TRBV30 and J usage is TRBJ2-1, with 8 bases aligning to TRBD1. The CDR3 spans 16 residues. Per the germline V gene, CDR1 is GTSNPN and CDR2 is SVGIG (reference sequence). After removal of 5 bases from V and 3 bases from J, the junction contained 12 bases not matched to a gene. Written as DNA, the CDR3 is TGTGCCTGGGGTGCGGGGCAGGGGGCGCGCTACAATGAGCAGTTCTTC. Encoded protein: CAWGAGQGARYNEQFF.

The sample holds a few counts of this clone. This chain links TRBV25-1 with TRBJ2-7, with D tentatively TRBD1 (6 bases). The CDR3 has 14 residues. V was clipped by 3 bases and J by 5 bases, with 14 bases between them. Germline CDR1 MGHDK, CDR2 SYGVNS. The CDR3 spells CASSESQGFDEQYF. The CDR3 bases are TGTGCCAGCAGTGAGAGTCAGGGGTTCGACGAGCAGTACTTC.

The table lists this clone with a few counts. The chain recombines TRBV28 with TRBJ1-1, with D perhaps TRBD1 (6 bases). Trimming removed 3 bases from V and 2 bases from J, with 13 bases in between. The CDR3 sequence is 15 residues long. Germline values: CDR1 MDHEN, CDR2 SYDVKM. CDR3 protein: CASSFRGGANTEAFF. Written as DNA, the CDR3 is TGTGCCAGCAGTTTCCGTGGGGGGGCAAACACTGAAGCTTTCTTT. The complete variable domain, with remaining parts taken from reference TRBV28 and TRBJ1-1, reads DVKVTQSSRYLVKRTGEKVFLECVQDMDHENMFWYRQDPGLGLRLIYFSYDVKMKEKGDIPEGYSVSREKKERFSLILESASTNQTSMYLCASSFRGGANTEAFFGQGTRLTVV.

The V and J genes are TRBV7-2 and TRBJ2-7, with TRBD1 identical over 7 bases. This CDR3 comprises 17 residues. V lost 3 bases, J lost 4 bases, and 15 bases stayed unmatched. Germline assignment: CDR1 SGHTA and CDR2 FQGNSA. The CDR3 bases are TGTGCCAGCAGCTTGATGACAGGGAGAAGGGCTTCATACGAGCAGTACTTC. This codes for CASSLMTGRRASYEQYF.

The genes are TRBV25-1 and TRBJ1-1; a possible D gene is TRBD1 (5 bases). There are 15 residues in the CDR3. Germline V gene sequence: CDR1 MGHDK, CDR2 SYGVNS. V was cut by 4 bases and J by 0 bases, with 12 bases left in between. The CDR3 protein is CASSGAGSMNTEAFF. The CDR3 nucleotides read TGTGCCAGCAGTGGCGCAGGGTCAATGAACACTGAAGCTTTCTTT.

This clone came up a few times. The rearrangement uses TRBV30 and TRBJ1-3; D not certain. The V end lost 2 bases, the J end lost 0 bases, and 8 bases lay between the germline ends. Germline lookup yields CDR1 GTSNPN and CDR2 SVGIG (reference sequence). This CDR3 has 14 residues. The CDR3, as DNA: TGTGCCTGGAGTTCGGTGAGCTCTGGAAACACCATATATTTT. This codes for CAWSSVSSGNTIYF.

In this sample, this clone turned up a few times. This rearrangement joins TRBV7-2 to TRBJ1-6; 7 nucleotides match TRBD1. J lost 5 bases, V lost 3 bases, and 4 bases had no gene match. The CDR3 sequence is 15 residues long. The V gene's germline CDR1 is SGHTA and CDR2 FQGNSA. This chain's CDR3 is CASSFVGTDNSPLHF. DNA for the CDR3: TGTGCCAGCAGCTTCGTGGGGACAGATAATTCACCCCTCCACTTT.

This clone was detected a few times. This sequence joins TRBV7-2 and TRBJ1-4; weak D call: TRBD1 (5 bases). Germline V gives CDR1 SGHTA, CDR2 FQGNSA. Trimming stripped 3 bases from V and 7 bases from J, with 15 bases between. This CDR3 region has 15 residues. This CDR3 is CASSLAGLGGEKLFF. CDR3 in DNA: TGTGCCAGCAGCTTGGCAGGGTTGGGGGGTGAAAAACTGTTTTTT.

The rearrangement uses TRBV4-3 and TRBJ2-1; 9 bases are shared with TRBD1. This CDR3 has 14 amino acids. Looked up from germline, CDR1 is LGHNA and CDR2 is YSLEER. The V and J ends lost 3 bases and 7 bases, in that order; junction bases with no gene match: 4. CDR3 loop: CASSQAGTGNEQFF. CDR3 coding DNA: TGCGCCAGCAGCCAGGCCGGGACAGGGAATGAGCAGTTCTTC.

J is TRBJ2-3 and V is TRBV18; a possible D gene is TRBD1 (5 bases). In germline, CDR1 is KGHSH, CDR2 LQKENI. The CDR3 sequence is 15 residues long. Between the trimmed V and J ends, which lost 4 bases and 4 bases, there was a span of 15 bases. CDR3 amino acids: CASSRQARGADTQYF. The DNA of the CDR3 is TGTGCCAGCTCACGCCAGGCAAGGGGCGCAGATACGCAGTATTTT.

The chain carries TRBV29-1 and TRBJ1-1, with D possibly being TRBD1 (5 bases). CDR3 size: 14 residues. Trimming left V 4 bases short and J 4 bases short, with 16 bases between. CDR1 SQVTM and CDR2 ANQGSEA come from the germline V gene. The CDR3 is CSVGQLHVGTEAFF. The CDR3 bases are TGCAGCGTTGGACAGCTCCATGTGGGCACTGAAGCTTTCTTT.

This clone showed up just a few times. The chain uses TRBV30 and TRBJ2-5; D perhaps matches TRBD2 (6 bases). V lost 1 base to trimming and J lost 5 bases, with 11 bases between them. This CDR3 region has 13 residues. Germline V gene sequence: CDR1 GTSNPN, CDR2 SVGIG (reference sequence). CDR3 sequence reads: CAWSGGDWETQYF. DNA for the CDR3: TGTGCCTGGAGTGGGGGGGATTGGGAGACCCAGTACTTC.

In the case of this clone: Additional DNA sequences in this sample encode the identical CDR3. The V call is TRBV28, the J call TRBJ1-2; D gene uncertain. This CDR3 region has 11 residues. Germline lookup yields CDR1 MDHEN and CDR2 SYDVKM. Trimming pared 2 bases from V and 6 bases from J, leaving 4 bases between. The CDR3 sequence: CASSLRDGYTF. DNA of the CDR3: TGTGCCAGCAGTTTACGGGATGGCTACACCTTC.

The CDR3 reads CASRPNRGSQPQHF. Here the CDR3 DNA reads TGTGCCAGCAGACCGAACAGGGGAAGTCAGCCCCAGCATTTT. V gene TRBV6-5 combines with J gene TRBJ1-5, with TRBD1 matching 7 bases. J was trimmed by 6 bases and V by 6 bases; bases with no gene match: 8. Germline V gene data show CDR1 as MNHEY and CDR2 as SVGAGI. The CDR3 covers 14 residues.

This clone was detected only a few times. J is TRBJ1-5 and V is TRBV7-2; D is uncertain. The germline gives CDR1 SGHTA, CDR2 FQGNSA. V was pared by 5 bases and J by 7 bases, with 15 bases between. The CDR3 consists of 14 residues. The CDR3, as DNA: TGTGCCAGCAGCCCTCGTGGAGCGGGGCAGCCCCAGCATTTT. Translating it yields CASSPRGAGQPQHF.

This clone was seen only a few times. V is TRBV14 and J is TRBJ2-7; 10 positions agree with TRBD2. Germline-derived CDR1 and CDR2 are SGHDN and FVKESK. V dropped 2 bases and J dropped 4; count of bases not matched to a gene: 5. The CDR3 is made up of 15 amino acids. The CDR3 DNA is TGTGCCAGCAGCCAAAATAGCGGGGGGTTGTACGAGCAGTACTTC. This gives the protein CASSQNSGGLYEQYF.

This clone was found a few times. This chain connects TRBV7-2 to TRBJ2-5; tentative D call: TRBD2 (6 bases). The V end was cut by 6 bases, the J end by 8 bases, with 22 bases between. The CDR3 is 15 residues long. CDR1 SGHTA and CDR2 FQGNSA come from the germline V gene. The chain's CDR3 is CASSQRSAWGETQYF. The CDR3 DNA is TGTGCCAGCAGTCAACGTAGCGCCTGGGGGGAAACCCAGTACTTC.

This clone was picked up a small number of times. The chain links TRBV11-2 to TRBJ1-2; no reliable D call. The CDR3 runs to 15 residues. CDR1 is SGHAT and CDR2 is FQNNGV in the germline V gene. Trimming left V 5 bases short and J 0 bases short, with 13 bases between. The CDR3 sequence: CASSLISSANYGYTF. The CDR3 nucleotides are TGTGCCAGCAGCCTAATAAGTTCGGCTAACTATGGCTACACCTTC.

This chain connects TRBV11-2 to TRBJ2-3; tentatively, D is TRBD2 (5 bases). In germline, CDR1 is SGHAT, CDR2 FQNNGV. CDR3 length: 13 amino acids. V was shortened by 5 bases and J by 2 bases, with 8 bases between the two germline ends. CDR3 sequence: CASSPGSTDTQYF. The CDR3, as DNA: TGTGCCAGCAGCCCGGGATCCACAGATACGCAGTATTTT. Based on the CDR3 plus reference TRBV11-2 and TRBJ2-3, the full variable domain is EAGVAQSPRYKIIEKRQSVAFWCNPISGHATLYWYQQILGQGPKLLIQFQNNGVVDDSQLPKDRFSAERLKGVDSTLKIQPAKLEDSAVYLCASSPGSTDTQYFGPGTRLTVL.

This rearrangement joins TRBV7-2 to TRBJ2-7; 9 bases fit TRBD2. Trimming took 5 bases from V and 5 from J; bases not matched to a gene: 13. Per germline, CDR1 SGHTA and CDR2 FQGNSA. The CDR3 is 16 residues long. The CDR3 DNA reads TGTGCCAGCAGCGTACCGAGCGGGGGGATTCGGAACGAGCAGTACTTC. Translated, it gives CASSVPSGGIRNEQYF. The full variable domain, with the rest looked up from reference TRBV7-2 and TRBJ2-7, is GAGVSQSPSNKVTEKGKDVELRCDPISGHTALYWYRQSLGQGLEFLIYFQGNSAPDKSGLPSDRFSAERTGGSVSTLTIQRTQQEDSAVYLCASSVPSGGIRNEQYFGPGTRLTVT.

V gene TRBV7-2 combines with J gene TRBJ2-1, with TRBD1 matching 7 bases. Germline V gene sequence: CDR1 SGHTA, CDR2 FQGNSA. This CDR3 has 13 residues. V shed 2 bases, J shed 9 bases, and the junction held 4 bases outside the gene matches. CDR3 nucleotide sequence: TGTGCCAGCAGCTTAACAGGGGATAGTGAGCAGTTCTTC. Translating it yields CASSLTGDSEQFF. Complete variable domain (other parts from reference TRBV7-2 and TRBJ2-1): GAGVSQSPSNKVTEKGKDVELRCDPISGHTALYWYRQSLGQGLEFLIYFQGNSAPDKSGLPSDRFSAERTGGSVSTLTIQRTQQEDSAVYLCASSLTGDSEQFFGPGTRLTVL.

CDR3 coding DNA: TGTGCCACCAGCACGACGACAGGGGAGCAAGGAAACTATGGCTACACCTTC. It codes for CATSTTTGEQGNYGYTF. The chain recombines TRBV15 with TRBJ1-2; TRBD1 aligns across 8 bases. Per germline, CDR1 LNHNV and CDR2 YYDKDF (reference sequence). CDR3 size: 17 residues. J gave up 2 bases and V 4 bases, and 12 bases lay outside the gene matches.